The clone carrying this TCR beta chain was recorded many times. Its specificity is unknown. The V segment lost 5 bases and the J segment 7 bases; nucleotides outside the gene matches: 11. This CDR3 is built from 16 residues. The record originates from a study of CD8 T cells in ankylosing spondylitis. Study-level points and caveats: There was a TCR beta motif, made of several highly homologous variants, that appeared characteristic of ankylosing spondylitis blood.

Each CDR3 protein gets one entry after TCRdb re-called the 5' RACE reads with MiXCR. The data contain about 540,000 distinct CDR3 sequences, approximately 11% of them singletons. The sequence was obtained from a male donor with ankylosing spondylitis. Sequencing was performed on blood, either unsorted or a sorted T cell fraction (not recorded which). The V gene is TRBV12-3 or TRBV12-4, the J gene TRBJ1-5, with 10 bases matching TRBD1. CDR3 coding DNA: TGTGCCAGCAGTCCGATGGGGACAGGGGTGCAGCAGCCCCAGCATTTT. Residues: CASSPMGTGVQQPQHF.